This T cell receptor (beta chain) was observed in a study of early T cells in non-severe SARS-CoV-2 infection. Study overall: Bulk RNA from unsorted whole blood was sequenced; chains were unpaired. Study-level findings and limits: There was a bias toward anti-spike CD8 responses in VDJdb matching, which missed private and CD4 specificities.

Each single cDNA molecule received a unique molecular identifier. In TCRdb, the 5' RACE reads were re-called with MiXCR into one record per CDR3 protein. Of approximately 98,000 distinct CDR3 sequences in the sample, over 10% are singletons; the top ten hold less than 3.5%. Trimming cost V 3 bases and J 2 bases, with 8 bases left between them. The CDR3 has 14 amino acids. Only one count was recorded for this clonotype. Its target is not known. The gene calls are TRBV12-3 or TRBV12-4 and TRBJ1-5, with D unclear. Sequenced: whole blood. The sequence was collected from an adult who was a healthcare worker with PCR-confirmed SARS-CoV-2 infection or an uninfected control (not recorded which). The CDR3 bases are TGTGCCAGCAGTTTGCTTTCTGGCAATCAGCCCCAGCATTTT. Its protein is CASSLLSGNQPQHF.